This T cell receptor (beta chain) was sequenced in a study of T cell responses to AZD1222 COVID-19 vaccine. Study-level points and caveats: In a largely white British group with more females than males, clonal diversity was possibly underestimated. Among those given AZD1222, only six were seropositive at baseline.

Germline V gene lookup returns CDR1 MNHEY and CDR2 SVGAGI. Trimming took 7 bases from V and 7 from J, leaving 11 bases between them. This CDR3 has 13 amino acids. This clone was recorded once. Its antigen remains unidentified. The repertoire was sequenced with immunoSEQ multiplex PCR; TCRdb's copy has only in-frame clones and lacks some. The top ten clones hold 7% to 10% of a sample with tens of thousands of clones, 75% to 90% of them seen once. Specimen: peripheral blood, collected 28 days after the second AZD1222 dose. The genes are TRBV6-5 and TRBJ1-6, with D possibly TRBD1 on 5 matching bases. This receptor was obtained from an adult who received the AZD1222 COVID-19 vaccine. The CDR3 here is CASTRQKNSPLHF. CDR3 in DNA: TGTGCCAGCACGAGACAGAAAAATTCACCCCTCCACTTT.